Presented here are 14 T cell receptor beta chains from one specimen sequenced in a study of blood T cell repertoires in COVID-19. Assay: immunoSEQ multiplex PCR; the TCRdb copy retains only in-frame clones and omits some. The sample lists approximately 300,000 clones, under 90% occurring once. Sequences were obtained from peripheral blood. These receptors were taken from a woman in her 30s with COVID-19, enrolled during active disease.

The rearrangement links TRBV2 to TRBJ2-7; possible D gene TRBD1, 5 bases. This CDR3 is built from 13 residues. V was trimmed by 7 bases and J by 0 bases, leaving 10 bases between them. CDR1 SNHLY and CDR2 FYNNEI come from the germline V gene. In nucleotides, the CDR3 is TGTGCCAGCAAACTCGACAGCTCCTACGAGCAGTACGTC. This codes for CASKLDSSYEQYV.

The chain combines TRBV5-1 with TRBJ2-5; a possible D gene is TRBD1 (6 bases). CDR1 SGHRS and CDR2 YFSETQ come from the germline V gene. The CDR3 spans 17 residues. Trimming stripped 0 bases from V and 5 bases from J, with 20 bases between. CDR3 DNA: TGCGCCAGCAGCTTGGATCCCTCCAGGGGTAGGGGGGAGACCCAGTACTTC. Translation: CASSLDPSRGRGETQYF.

The rearrangement links TRBV5-3 to TRBJ1-4, with D possibly matching TRBD1 (5 bases). TRBV5-3 is flagged as an ORF with uncertain function. Deletions cut 2 bases from V and 0 bases from J, with 14 bases between. CDR3 length equals 17 residues. Here the CDR3 reads CARSFTRTLATNEKLFF. The CDR3 DNA is TGTGCCAGAAGCTTCACTCGGACATTGGCAACTAATGAAAAACTGTTTTTT.

This rearrangement joins TRBV6-5 to TRBJ1-3; D unclear. The length of the CDR3 is 15 residues. The germline gives CDR1 MNHEY, CDR2 SVGAGI. V gave up 10 bases and J gave up 4 bases, with 20 bases separating them. CDR3 in DNA: TGTGCCACAGTTACCCCGATAGCGTGGGGAAACACCATATATTTT. Protein sequence: CATVTPIAWGNTIYF.

The chain joins TRBV5-8 to TRBJ2-4, with 10 bases lining up with TRBD2. This CDR3 has 16 amino acids. Unmatched junction bases numbered 7, after V lost 3 bases and J lost 4 bases. Germline assignment: CDR1 SGHTS and CDR2 YDEGEE. The CDR3 loop reads CASSYRTSGYKNIQYF. The CDR3 DNA reads as TGTGCCAGCAGCTACCGGACTAGCGGCTATAAAAACATTCAGTACTTC.

V is TRBV11-3 and J is TRBJ2-2, with TRBD2 identical over 12 bases. J lost 7 bases, V lost 5 bases, and 5 bases had no gene match. Germline assignment: CDR1 SGHNT and CDR2 YENEEA. The CDR3 totals 15 residues. The CDR3 coding sequence is TGTGCCAGCAGCCCTAGCGGGGGGGCGTACGGGGAGCTGTTTTTT. Encoded protein: CASSPSGGAYGELFF.

The chain links TRBV5-5 to TRBJ2-7; D gene uncertain. The CDR3 consists of 14 residues. Trimming stripped 6 bases from V and 0 bases from J, with 13 bases between. Germline V lookup: CDR1 SGHKS, CDR2 YYEKEE (reference sequence). The CDR3 sequence: CASTPAVGSYEQYV. The DNA for the CDR3 is TGTGCCAGCACCCCTGCGGTTGGCTCCTACGAGCAGTACGTC.

The chain carries TRBV20-1 and TRBJ2-7; the D is unclear. Between the trimmed V and J ends, which lost 3 bases and 6 bases, there was a span of 12 bases. Germline values: CDR1 DFQATT, CDR2 SNEGSKA (reference sequence). The CDR3 is made up of 12 amino acids. CDR3 DNA sequence: TGCAGTGCTAGTGGTCTAAAGAGCGAGCAGTACTTC. It codes for CSASGLKSEQYF.

This clone has only a few counts. The chain recombines TRBV7-9 with TRBJ2-1, with 7 bases identical to TRBD2. Germline trimming cut 5 bases from V and 6 bases from J; bases unmatched to any gene: 7. Germline values: CDR1 SEHNR, CDR2 FQNEAQ (reference sequence). The CDR3 loop spans 14 amino acids. The CDR3 protein is CASSSGVGLNEQFF. The CDR3 DNA reads TGTGCCAGCAGCAGCGGGGTGGGGCTCAATGAGCAGTTCTTC.

This clone was seen just once. The CDR3 is CASSRVRDSTEAFF. The CDR3 DNA follows: TGTGCCAGCAGCCGTGTCCGCGACAGCACTGAAGCTTTCTTT. The J gene is TRBJ1-1, the V gene TRBV21-1; the D call in the table, TRBD1, was not verified against the DNA. TRBV21-1 is a documented pseudogene. The CDR3 is 14 amino acids.

This clone came up once. The chain links TRBV14 to TRBJ1-3; no firm D call. Germline V lookup: CDR1 SGHDN, CDR2 FVKESK. The V end was cut by 4 bases, the J end by 3 bases, with 10 bases between. CDR3 length: 14 residues. This chain's CDR3 is CASSPTLLGNTIYF. CDR3 nucleotide sequence: TGTGCCAGCAGCCCTACTCTTCTTGGAAACACCATATATTTT.

The rearrangement uses TRBV5-5 and TRBJ1-1, with D possibly being TRBD1 (5 bases). The CDR3 is made up of 15 amino acids. From germline, CDR1 is SGHKS and CDR2 YYEKEE (reference sequence). The V end was cut by 0 bases, the J end by 4 bases, with 13 bases between. CDR3 residues: CASSLDWGRLTEAFF. CDR3 DNA sequence: TGTGCCAGCAGCTTGGATTGGGGCAGACTCACTGAAGCTTTCTTT.

This sequence joins TRBV10-2 and TRBJ1-2; a possible D gene is TRBD1 (6 bases). CDR1 is WSHSY, CDR2 SAAADI, per germline. Between the trimmed V and J ends, which lost 5 bases and 0 bases, there was a span of 19 bases. The CDR3 loop spans 17 amino acids. The CDR3 bases are TGCGCCAGCAGTTCCGGGACATACCTTCTAACTAACTATGGCTACACCTTC. Encoded protein: CASSSGTYLLTNYGYTF.

V usage is TRBV6-5 and J usage is TRBJ1-5, with no clear D. The V end was cut by 6 bases, the J end by 5 bases, with 17 bases between. This CDR3 contains 15 residues. Germline assignment: CDR1 MNHEY and CDR2 SVGAGI. The CDR3 loop reads CASSNGPRGYQPQHF. CDR3 nucleotides: TGTGCCAGCAGCAACGGACCCCGAGGGTATCAGCCCCAGCATTTT.